Shown below are 17 T cell receptor beta chains from a single sample sequenced in a study of breast tumors, draining lymph nodes, adjacent tissues. TCRdb called the multiplex PCR reads again in MiXCR, with one record for every CDR3 protein. The sample shows some 170,000 distinct CDR3 sequences, 33% of them seen only once. Breast cancer patients provided tissue from their axillary draining lymph nodes. The sequenced sample consisted of axillary lymph node tissue. Every receptor here comes from a female donor with breast cancer. Some clones in this sample may be carry-over from other donors' samples.

The sample holds many counts of this clonotype. V and J are TRBV7-2 and TRBJ2-3, with no clear D. This CDR3 has 14 amino acids. Germline V gives CDR1 SGHTA, CDR2 FQGNSA. The germline V and J ends were trimmed by 1 base and 0 bases, with 5 bases remaining between them. The CDR3: CASSLVGSTDTQYF. The CDR3 nucleotides are TGTGCCAGCAGCTTAGTGGGGAGCACAGATACGCAGTATTTT.

As DNA, the CDR3 is TGTGCCAGTAGTTTGGGCGCCACTAGCACAGATACGCAGTATTTT. This sequence encodes CASSLGATSTDTQYF. The chain recombines TRBV19 with TRBJ2-3; D is undetermined. CDR1 and CDR2 (germline): LNHDA, SQIVND (reference sequence). V lost 5 bases and J lost 0, with 12 bases in between. This CDR3 comprises 15 residues.

J is TRBJ2-6 and V is TRBV2; D uncertain. Trimming removed 8 bases from V and 3 bases from J, with 11 bases in between. The CDR3 is made up of 14 amino acids. Germline loops: CDR1 SNHLY, CDR2 FYNNEI. In nucleotides, the CDR3 is TGTGCCAGCGGTCTCGGGTTTGGGGCCAACGTCCTGACTTTC. As protein: CASGLGFGANVLTF.

This clonotype was counted a few times. This may stem from a read error, because a much larger clone lies one nucleotide away. CDR3: CAVSDQGGEQFF. The CDR3 DNA reads TGTGCCGTCAGTGACCAGGGCGGTGAGCAGTTCTTC. V usage is TRBV10-3 and J usage is TRBJ2-1, with D possibly matching TRBD1 (5 bases). Germline-derived CDR1 and CDR2 are ENHRY and SYGVKD. The CDR3 loop spans 12 amino acids.

This clonotype was observed at least ten times. This chain joins TRBV20-1 and TRBJ2-7; no reliable D call. Germline V gene sequence: CDR1 DFQATT, CDR2 SNEGSKA (reference sequence). There are 12 residues in the CDR3. Trimming left V 6 bases short and J 7 bases short, with 16 bases between. The CDR3: CSAQPNLGEQYF. The CDR3 DNA sequence: TGCAGTGCCCAACCTAACCTGGGGGAGCAGTACTTC.

This clonotype was seen repeatedly, ten times or more. The chain uses TRBV30 and TRBJ2-2; D not certain. This CDR3 region has 11 residues. Germline assignment: CDR1 GTSNPN and CDR2 SVGIG (reference sequence). V was cut by 7 bases and J by 5 bases, with 8 bases left in between. In nucleotides, the CDR3 is TGTGCCTTAGGCCGGACCGGGGAGCTGTTTTTT. It codes for CALGRTGELFF.

This clonotype showed up just a few times. A much bigger clone sits one base away, suggesting this may be a read error. The genes are TRBV5-5 and TRBJ2-5; 7 bases line up with TRBD2. CDR1 is SGHKS and CDR2 is YYEKEE in the germline V gene (reference sequence). V lost 3 bases, J lost 2 bases, and 10 bases stayed unmatched. The CDR3 loop spans 16 amino acids. The CDR3 reads CASSWGTTGTQETQYF. CDR3 bases: TGTGCCAGCAGCTGGGGGACTACCGGGACTCAAGAGACCCAGTACTTC.

The rearrangement uses TRBV7-6 and TRBJ2-2, with D perhaps matching TRBD1 or TRBD2 (6 bases each). V was pared by 8 bases and J by 2 bases, with 15 bases between. Germline loops: CDR1 SGHVS, CDR2 FNYEAQ. The CDR3 extends over 15 amino acids. CDR3 sequence reads: CASQKGGRNTGELFF. The CDR3 DNA reads as TGTGCCAGCCAGAAAGGGGGGCGAAACACCGGGGAGCTGTTTTTT.

This clonotype was recorded many times. Germline and junction disagree at one end, which may indicate a read error. The CDR3 bases are TGTGCCGGCAGTTTGGGGACGGGTAATTCACCCCTCCACTTT. Protein sequence: CAGSLGTGNSPLHF. The chain uses TRBV12-3 or TRBV12-4 and TRBJ1-6; tentatively, D is TRBD1 (5 bases). There are 14 residues in the CDR3.

This clonotype was recorded many times. The V call is TRBV7-8, the J call TRBJ1-2; TRBD1 is a possible D gene (5 bases). Between the trimmed V and J ends, which lost 1 base and 6 bases, there was a span of 18 bases. The CDR3 is 16 residues long. Per germline, CDR1 SGHVS and CDR2 FQNEAQ. CDR3: CASSLGSRGVFDGYTF. For the CDR3, the DNA is TGTGCCAGCAGCTTAGGGTCGCGGGGGGTGTTCGATGGCTACACCTTC.

This clonotype appeared many times. This chain uses TRBV5-1 with TRBJ2-7, with D perhaps matching TRBD2 (7 bases). CDR3 size: 13 residues. Trimming took 6 bases from V and 1 from J, leaving 11 bases between them. Germline assignment: CDR1 SGHRS and CDR2 YFSETQ. CDR3 nucleotide sequence: TGCGCCAGCATGGGGGGGCGATCCTACGAGCAGTACTTC. Translating gives CASMGGRSYEQYF.

The V gene is TRBV24-1, the J gene TRBJ2-5, with TRBD1 identical over 8 bases. The trim removed 3 bases at V and 2 bases at J, leaving 13 bases unmatched. The germline V gene has CDR1 KGHDR and CDR2 SFDVKD. The CDR3 extends over 18 amino acids. The CDR3 here is CATSDPFPGQGKQETQYF. CDR3 coding DNA: TGTGCCACCAGTGATCCCTTCCCAGGACAGGGAAAACAAGAGACCCAGTACTTC.

In its sample, this clonotype was seen many times. V is TRBV28 and J is TRBJ1-5; D is unclear. The CDR3 length is 16 residues. Germline V CDR1 and CDR2: MDHEN, SYDVKM. Trimming pared 5 bases from V and 2 bases from J, leaving 16 bases between. The CDR3 DNA sequence: TGTGCCAGCAGTCCCCTCGTAGGGAATGGCAATCAGCCCCAGCATTTT. Its protein is CASSPLVGNGNQPQHF. Full variable domain (outside the CDR3, taken from reference TRBV28 and TRBJ1-5): DVKVTQSSRYLVKRTGEKVFLECVQDMDHENMFWYRQDPGLGLRLIYFSYDVKMKEKGDIPEGYSVSREKKERFSLILESASTNQTSMYLCASSPLVGNGNQPQHFGDGTRLSIL.

This clonotype was found many times. The V call is TRBV6-1, the J call TRBJ1-5; D uncertain. Trimming removed 11 bases at V and 2 bases at J, with 10 bases between. Germline V gene sequence: CDR1 MNHNS, CDR2 SASEGT. CDR3 size: 12 residues. CDR3 residues: CASQAGNQPQHF. CDR3 nucleotides: TGTGCCTCTCAAGCAGGCAATCAGCCCCAGCATTTT.

Many counts were recorded for this clonotype. This rearrangement joins TRBV27 to TRBJ2-7; 7 nucleotides align to TRBD1. The CDR3 totals 15 residues. V shed 6 bases and J 0 bases; nucleotides not matched to a gene: 8. Per the germline V gene, CDR1 is MNHEY and CDR2 is SMNVEV (reference sequence). The CDR3, as DNA: TGTGCCAGCAGCAGACAGGGAAGGAACTCCTACGAGCAGTACTTC. This gives the protein CASSRQGRNSYEQYF.

The chain carries TRBV20-1 and TRBJ1-2; 9 nucleotides align to TRBD1. CDR1 is DFQATT and CDR2 is SNEGSKA in the germline V gene (reference sequence). The CDR3 has 15 residues. V lost 6 bases to trimming and J lost 6 bases; unmatched junction nucleotides: 14. For the CDR3, the DNA is TGCAGTGCGAACCTAGCGGGACAGGGTTTCGATGGCTACACCTTC. Its protein product is CSANLAGQGFDGYTF.

This clonotype was detected many times. This chain joins TRBV20-1 and TRBJ2-1; 8 nucleotides line up with TRBD2. The CDR3 is 19 amino acids. The germline V gene encodes CDR1 DFQATT and CDR2 SNEGSKA (reference sequence). V lost 0 bases, J lost 8 bases, and 21 bases stayed unmatched. This CDR3 reads CSARDGFRAGASPVDEQFF. The CDR3, as DNA: TGCAGTGCTAGAGATGGTTTTAGAGCGGGGGCATCCCCGGTCGATGAGCAGTTCTTC.